Reported below is one T cell receptor beta chain. Its antigen specificity is not known. Within one base of it there is no much larger clone, and no base qualities were kept. TCRbeta CDR3 regions were amplified from genomic DNA using the immunoSEQ Assay, a bias-controlled multiplex PCR. Processing in the source paper ran as follows. The number of nucleated cells in each sample was estimated by amplification of reference gene primers within the assay. Sequence reads were collapsed and filtered to measure the absolute abundance of every unique TCRbeta CDR3 rearrangement. Productive Simpson clonality was computed per sample as the square root of Simpson's diversity index over productive rearrangements. TCRdb's version of the immuneACCESS table is confined to in-frame rearrangements and falls short of the full clone set. An unresolved V gene accounts for under half of the shortfall where checked; the remainder is of unknown origin. The DNA gave D and trimming, while V, J and clone size come from that table. For this sample there are about 210,000 clones; 70% to 90% appear just once. Together, the top ten hold about 1.2% of the sample.

In the prospective study, participants were about 18 to 95 years old, resided in approximately 25 geographic areas of the United States, and were enrolled through a virtual design. In the prospective study, cohorts were assigned on the basis of participant-reported clinical history obtained from a screening survey and a study questionnaire. Recovered participants in ImmuneRACE Cohort 3 were defined by two consecutive negative NP/OP PCR tests, clearance by a healthcare professional, or resolution of symptoms. Each participant in the prospective study had whole blood, serum and a nasopharyngeal or oropharyngeal swab collected by mobile phlebotomists. Additional blood draws and questionnaires over a roughly two-month period could optionally be provided by prospective study participants. Before DNA extraction, prospective study blood samples were shipped either frozen or at room temperature. Clipping removes 10 bases from V and 2 bases from J, with 5 as the unmatched junction base count. CDR3 length: 12 amino acids, cysteine to phenylalanine. Only the CDR3 DNA stays, 36 bases, in frame from base 1. CDR1 WSHSY and CDR2 SAAADI were looked up in the germline V gene.

The data belong to a study of blood T cell repertoires in COVID-19 (dated by TCRdb to between 2020 and 2021). For context, the study as a whole: The collaborator samples originated in the United States, Italy and Spain and spanned the acute and convalescent phases of COVID-19. The repertoires were released in a freely available public database intended as a resource for research on the immune response to SARS-CoV-2. The samples were drawn from the first 160 participants of the ongoing ImmuneRACE study and from over a thousand subjects provided by 6 global collaborators. A de-identified subject ID, COVID-19 status, age in years and sex were almost always included in the sample metadata. The dataset comprised deeply sampled blood TCRbeta repertoires from subjects exposed to, actively infected with, or recovered from COVID-19. The prospective study material was composed of cDNA or gDNA derived from T cells, B-cell-depleted T cells, or PBMCs. Where available, HLA class I and class II types were taken from metadata supplied by the sample provider and were not determined by assay-based typing. The full study reports these points: Clinical and demographic metadata were provided uncurated, with the amount varying by source and participant.

The chain links TRBV10-2 with TRBJ2-7; TRBD1 lines up with 7 middle nucleotides. The TCR was taken from a man aged 25 to 40 who had recovered from COVID-19. Material: PBMCs or T cells enriched from blood (not recorded which). The CDR3 protein: CATQGQTYEQYF. DNA sequence: TGCGCCACCCAGGGACAGACCTACGAGCAGTACTTC.